These T cell receptor beta chains were read from a single sample in a study of beta chain features in type 1 diabetes. Using immunoSEQ multiplex PCR, the repertoire was profiled, and TCRdb retains in-frame clones only, with some absent. This table has nearly 350,000 clones, 8% appearing once. Sequencing was carried out using central memory CD4+ T cells from blood. Source of these receptors: a woman under 30 in good health. Each CDR3 is given with its conserved first and last residue. D genes are given only for firm matches. Clone size is shown for a subset of rows, as once, few, many or a class of expanded clone.

TRBV5-1,17,TRBD2,-,TRBJ2-1,CASSPRTSGRTYNEQFF,TGCGCCAGCAGCCCGCGGACTAGCGGGAGGACTTACAATGAGCAGTTCTTC
TRBV19,15,-,-,TRBJ2-5,CASSPVEGSLETQYF,TGTGCCAGTAGCCCCGTGGAGGGGAGCCTAGAGACCCAGTACTTC
TRBV6-6,15,-,few,TRBJ1-2,CASTPSRVPNYGYTF,TGTGCCAGCACCCCCAGCAGGGTCCCCAACTATGGCTACACCTTC
TRBV28,17,TRBD1,-,TRBJ1-1,CASSLSGTGSMNTEAFF,TGTGCCAGCAGTTTGTCCGGGACAGGGTCCATGAACACTGAAGCTTTCTTT
TRBV5-1,17,TRBD2,-,TRBJ2-6,CASSETSGASGANVLTF,TGCGCCAGCAGCGAAACTAGCGGGGCCTCTGGGGCCAACGTCCTGACTTTC
TRBV6-6,15,TRBD2,few,TRBJ2-3,CAISPTSGSTDTQYF,TGTGCCATCAGTCCGACTAGCGGGAGTACAGATACGCAGTATTTT
TRBV6-5,15,-,-,TRBJ2-1,CASSYNQHPGNEQFF,TGTGCCAGCAGTTACAACCAACATCCAGGGAATGAGCAGTTCTTC
TRBV7-2,15,-,-,TRBJ2-3,CASSRSSQGSDTQYF,TGCGCCAGCAGCCGAAGCTCGCAGGGATCAGATACGCAGTATTTT
TRBV7-2,15,-,-,TRBJ1-3,CASSVTGSSGNTIYF,TGTGCCAGCAGCGTTACAGGGTCCTCTGGAAACACCATATATTTT
TRBV18,15,-,many,TRBJ2-3,CASSPRRAHTDTQYF,TGTGCCAGCTCACCTCGGAGGGCCCACACAGATACGCAGTATTTT
TRBV2,13,-,-,TRBJ1-3,CASRIQEGNTIYF,TGTGCCAGCAGGATACAGGAAGGAAACACCATATATTTT
TRBV4-2,15,-,few,TRBJ2-7,CASSDSTASSYEQYF,TGTGCCAGCAGCGACAGCACCGCTAGCTCCTACGAGCAGTACTTC
TRBV4-1,16,-,-,TRBJ2-5,CASRKGTNSVVETQYF,TGCGCCAGCAGGAAGGGAACAAACAGCGTCGTAGAGACCCAGTACTTC
TRBV18,17,-,few,TRBJ2-1,CASSRPENSGAYNEQFF,TGTGCCAGCTCACGACCCGAAAATAGCGGAGCCTACAATGAGCAGTTCTTC
TRBV7-2,15,-,few,TRBJ2-4,CASSRGTPQKNIQYF,TGTGCCAGCAGCCGAGGGACACCCCAAAAAAACATTCAGTACTTC
TRBV28,15,-,-,TRBJ1-4,CASSLPGRTNEKLFF,TGTGCCAGCAGTTTACCGGGTAGGACTAATGAAAAACTGTTTTTT
TRBV5-4,16,-,few,TRBJ2-4,CASSFALDRRADIQYF,TGTGCCAGCAGCTTTGCGTTGGACAGGAGGGCCGACATTCAGTACTTC
TRBV7-2,14,-,few,TRBJ2-3,CASSLRAGTDTQYF,TGTGCCAGCAGCTTGAGGGCAGGGACAGATACGCAGTATTTT
TRBV6-6,13,-,few,TRBJ2-7,CASSRQFTYEQYF,TGTGCCAGCAGTAGACAGTTTACCTACGAGCAGTACTTC
TRBV28,15,-,-,TRBJ2-3,CASSSGQLYTDTQYF,TGTGCCAGCAGTTCCGGGCAGCTTTACACAGATACGCAGTATTTT
TRBV6-5,13,TRBD1,-,TRBJ1-2,CASRTRQGGGYTF,TGTGCCAGCAGAACCCGACAGGGGGGCGGCTACACCTTC
TRBV11-3,14,TRBD2,few,TRBJ2-3,CASSSSGRADTQYF,TGTGCCAGCAGCTCGAGCGGGAGGGCAGATACGCAGTATTTT
TRBV7-8,12,-,-,TRBJ2-7,CASSLVSYEQYF,TGTGCCAGCAGCTTAGTAAGCTACGAGCAGTACTTC
TRBV5-4,16,TRBD2,few,TRBJ2-7,CASSSGLAGGQYEQYF,TGTGCCAGCAGCTCGGGACTAGCGGGAGGACAGTACGAGCAGTACTTC
TRBV11-3,16,TRBD1,-,TRBJ1-1,CASRHAPGGAGTEAFF,TGTGCCAGCAGACACGCCCCAGGGGGCGCGGGCACTGAAGCTTTCTTT
TRBV5-1,15,TRBD1,few,TRBJ2-7,CASSPGQGYSYEQYF,TGCGCCAGCAGCCCCGGACAGGGATACTCCTACGAGCAGTACTTC
TRBV10-3,15,TRBD2,many,TRBJ2-3,CAISTSGRDTDTQYF,TGTGCCATCAGCACTAGCGGGAGAGACACAGATACGCAGTATTTT
TRBV7-7,13,TRBD2,-,TRBJ2-7,CAIGRGGADEQYF,TGTGCTATCGGCCGGGGGGGCGCGGACGAGCAGTACTTC
TRBV4-2,14,-,-,TRBJ1-3,CATSDIFSGNTIYF,TGTGCCACCTCCGATATTTTCTCTGGAAACACCATATATTTT
TRBV10-2,13,-,-,TRBJ1-1,CASSSQGNTEAFF,TGCGCCAGCAGTTCCCAGGGTAACACTGAAGCTTTCTTT
TRBV6-5,15,TRBD1,few,TRBJ1-3,CASSYGQGNGNTIYF,TGTGCCAGCAGTTACGGACAGGGGAACGGAAACACCATATATTTT
TRBV28,15,-,-,TRBJ1-3,CASNASPGLGNTIYF,TGTGCCAGCAATGCCTCTCCGGGACTTGGAAACACCATATATTTT
TRBV5-4,15,-,once,TRBJ2-5,CASSPSRAYVETQYF,TGTGCCAGCAGCCCCTCCAGGGCGTACGTGGAGACCCAGTACTTC
TRBV7-2,14,-,few,TRBJ1-2,CASSLMQGRGGYTF,TGTGCCAGCAGCTTAATGCAGGGAAGGGGTGGCTACACCTTC
TRBV7-2,13,TRBD1,-,TRBJ2-7,CASSGQGSIEQYF,TGTGCCAGCAGTGGACAGGGCTCAATCGAGCAGTACTTC
TRBV6-5,13,-,few,TRBJ1-5,CASSVFNDQPQHF,TGTGCCAGCAGTGTGTTCAACGATCAGCCCCAGCATTTT
TRBV5-8,14,-,many,TRBJ2-7,CASLTGSASYEQYF,TGTGCCAGCTTGACCGGGTCGGCCTCCTACGAGCAGTACTTC
TRBV27,13,-,few,TRBJ1-4,CASRGSGTEKLFF,TGTGCCAGCCGAGGGTCCGGAACGGAAAAACTGTTTTTT
TRBV11-2,13,-,few,TRBJ2-7,CASSLEPPGEQYF,TGTGCCAGCAGCTTAGAGCCCCCGGGCGAGCAGTACTTC
TRBV7-3,13,-,few,TRBJ2-5,CASSERRGETQYF,TGTGCCAGCAGCGAGAGGAGGGGAGAGACCCAGTACTTC